This record covers a single T cell receptor (beta chain). Antigen specificity is unknown. The data are from a study of T cell responses to AZD1222 COVID-19 vaccine. Study outcomes and limitations: Vaccination with two AZD1222 doses was followed by a rise in Spike-specific TCR breadth and depth.

Trimming cost V 4 bases and J 2 bases; bases outside gene matches: 13. CDR1 is MDHEN and CDR2 is SYDVKM in the germline V gene. This CDR3 contains 17 residues. The assay was immunoSEQ multiplex PCR, and TCRdb's table has in-frame clones only and misses some. The sample yields about 22,000 clones, 65% to 90% seen once. This TCR was sampled from an adult in good health. The sample here was peripheral blood, taken on day 0 of AZD1222 vaccination. The chain is built from TRBV28 and TRBJ2-7; TRBD2 matches 8 bases. Here the CDR3 reads CASSSPGGAAGAYEQYF. CDR3 DNA: TGTGCCAGCAGTTCGCCGGGTGGAGCAGCGGGGGCCTACGAGCAGTACTTC.